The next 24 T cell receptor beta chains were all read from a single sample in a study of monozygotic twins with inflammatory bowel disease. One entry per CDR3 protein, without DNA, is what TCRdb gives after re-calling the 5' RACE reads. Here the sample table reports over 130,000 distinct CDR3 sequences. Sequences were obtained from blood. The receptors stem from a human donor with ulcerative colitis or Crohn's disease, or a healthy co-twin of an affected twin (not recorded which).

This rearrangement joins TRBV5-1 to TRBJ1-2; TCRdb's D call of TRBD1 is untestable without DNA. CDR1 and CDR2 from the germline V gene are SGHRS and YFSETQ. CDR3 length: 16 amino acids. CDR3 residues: CASSLVYGGTAYGYTF.

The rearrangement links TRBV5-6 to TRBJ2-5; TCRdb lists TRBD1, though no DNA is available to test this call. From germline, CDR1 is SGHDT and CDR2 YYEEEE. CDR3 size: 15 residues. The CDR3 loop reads CASSRPGAGSETQYF.

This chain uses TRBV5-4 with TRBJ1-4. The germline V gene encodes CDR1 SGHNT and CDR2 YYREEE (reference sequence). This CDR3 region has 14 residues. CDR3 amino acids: CASSLSSAGEKLFF.

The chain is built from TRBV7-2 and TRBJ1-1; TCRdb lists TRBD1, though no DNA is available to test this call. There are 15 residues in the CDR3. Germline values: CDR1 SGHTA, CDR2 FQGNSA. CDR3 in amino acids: CASSPPTGAVTEAFF.

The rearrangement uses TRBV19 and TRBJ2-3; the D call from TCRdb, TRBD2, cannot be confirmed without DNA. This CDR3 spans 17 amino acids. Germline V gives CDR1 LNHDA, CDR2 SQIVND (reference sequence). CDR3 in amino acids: CASSTVRRGLSTDTQYF. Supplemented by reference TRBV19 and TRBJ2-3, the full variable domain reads DGGITQSPKYLFRKEGQNVTLSCEQNLNHDAMYWYRQDPGQGLRLIYYSQIVNDFQKGDIAEGYSVSREKKESFPLTVTSAQKNPTAFYLCASSTVRRGLSTDTQYFGPGTRLTVL.

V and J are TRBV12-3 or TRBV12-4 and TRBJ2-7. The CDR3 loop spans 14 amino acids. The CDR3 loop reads CASSFRGLRYEQYF.

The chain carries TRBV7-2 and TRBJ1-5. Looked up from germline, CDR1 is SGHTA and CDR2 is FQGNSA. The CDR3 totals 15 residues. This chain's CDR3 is CASSQGQVVNQPQHF. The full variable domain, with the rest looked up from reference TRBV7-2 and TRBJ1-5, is GAGVSQSPSNKVTEKGKDVELRCDPISGHTALYWYRQSLGQGLEFLIYFQGNSAPDKSGLPSDRFSAERTGGSVSTLTIQRTQQEDSAVYLCASSQGQVVNQPQHFGDGTRLSIL.

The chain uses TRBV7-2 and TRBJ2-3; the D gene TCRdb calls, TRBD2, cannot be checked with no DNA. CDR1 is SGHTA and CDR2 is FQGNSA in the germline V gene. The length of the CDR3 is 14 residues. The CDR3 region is CASSLGTSGDTQYF.

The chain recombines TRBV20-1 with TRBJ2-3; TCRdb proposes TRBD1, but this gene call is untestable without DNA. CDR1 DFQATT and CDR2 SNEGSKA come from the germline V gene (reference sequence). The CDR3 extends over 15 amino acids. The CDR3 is CSARWARHHTDTQYF.

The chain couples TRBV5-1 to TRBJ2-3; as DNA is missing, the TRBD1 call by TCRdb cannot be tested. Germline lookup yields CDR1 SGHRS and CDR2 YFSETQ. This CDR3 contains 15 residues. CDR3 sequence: CASSLAGGATDTQYF.

CDR3: CASSKDRSSYEQYF. The gene calls are TRBV18 and TRBJ2-7. Germline-derived CDR1 and CDR2 are KGHSH and LQKENI. The length of the CDR3 is 14 residues. Variable domain in full (rest from reference TRBV18 and TRBJ2-7): NAGVMQNPRHLVRRRGQEARLRCSPMKGHSHVYWYRQLPEEGLKFMVYLQKENIIDESGMPKERFSAEFPKEGPSILRIQQVVRGDSAAYFCASSKDRSSYEQYFGPGTRLTVT.

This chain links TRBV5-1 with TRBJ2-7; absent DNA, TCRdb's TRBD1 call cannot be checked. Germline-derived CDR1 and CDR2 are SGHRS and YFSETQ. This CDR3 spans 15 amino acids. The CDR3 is CASSLRDRGFYEQYF.

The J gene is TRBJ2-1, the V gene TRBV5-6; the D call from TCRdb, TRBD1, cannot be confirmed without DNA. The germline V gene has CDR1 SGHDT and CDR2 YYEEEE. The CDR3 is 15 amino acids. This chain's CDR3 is CASSSRQLIYGEQFF.

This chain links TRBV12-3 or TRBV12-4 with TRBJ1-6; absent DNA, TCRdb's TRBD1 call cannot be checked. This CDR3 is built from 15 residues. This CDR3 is CASSLSQSYNSPLHF.

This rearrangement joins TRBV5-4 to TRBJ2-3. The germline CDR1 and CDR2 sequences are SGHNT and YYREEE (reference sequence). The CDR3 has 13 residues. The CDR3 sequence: CASSLNGVHTQYF.

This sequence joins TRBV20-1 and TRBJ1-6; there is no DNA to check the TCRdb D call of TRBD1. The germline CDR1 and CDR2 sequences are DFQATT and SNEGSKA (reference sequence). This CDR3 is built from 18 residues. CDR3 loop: CSAALRRAGTVYNSPLHF.

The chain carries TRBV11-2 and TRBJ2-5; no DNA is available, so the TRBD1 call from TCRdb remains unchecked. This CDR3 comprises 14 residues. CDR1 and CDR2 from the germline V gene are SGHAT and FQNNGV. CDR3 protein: CASSRTGFQETQYF. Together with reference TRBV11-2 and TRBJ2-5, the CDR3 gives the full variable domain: EAGVAQSPRYKIIEKRQSVAFWCNPISGHATLYWYQQILGQGPKLLIQFQNNGVVDDSQLPKDRFSAERLKGVDSTLKIQPAKLEDSAVYLCASSRTGFQETQYFGPGTRLLVL.

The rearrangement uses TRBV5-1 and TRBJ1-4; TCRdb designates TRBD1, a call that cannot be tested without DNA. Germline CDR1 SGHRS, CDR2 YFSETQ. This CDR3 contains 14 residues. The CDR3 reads CASSLQGYREKLFF. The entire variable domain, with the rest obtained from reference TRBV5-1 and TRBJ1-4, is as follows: KAGVTQTPRYLIKTRGQQVTLSCSPISGHRSVSWYQQTPGQGLQFLFEYFSETQRNKGNFPGRFSGRQFSNSRSEMNVSTLELGDSALYLCASSLQGYREKLFFGSGTQLSVL.

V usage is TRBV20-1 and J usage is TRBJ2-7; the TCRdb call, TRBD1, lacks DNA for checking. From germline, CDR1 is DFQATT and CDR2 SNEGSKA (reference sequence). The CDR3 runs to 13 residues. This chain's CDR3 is CSASAPGGREQYF.

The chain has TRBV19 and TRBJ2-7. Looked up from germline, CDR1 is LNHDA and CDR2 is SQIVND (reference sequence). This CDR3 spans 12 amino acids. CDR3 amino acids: CASRDTTYEQYF. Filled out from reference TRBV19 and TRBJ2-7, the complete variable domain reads DGGITQSPKYLFRKEGQNVTLSCEQNLNHDAMYWYRQDPGQGLRLIYYSQIVNDFQKGDIAEGYSVSREKKESFPLTVTSAQKNPTAFYLCASRDTTYEQYFGPGTRLTVT.

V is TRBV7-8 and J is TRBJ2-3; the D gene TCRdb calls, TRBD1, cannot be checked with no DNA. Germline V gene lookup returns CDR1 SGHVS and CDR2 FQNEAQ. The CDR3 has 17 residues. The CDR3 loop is CASSLAYMAGSTDTQYF.

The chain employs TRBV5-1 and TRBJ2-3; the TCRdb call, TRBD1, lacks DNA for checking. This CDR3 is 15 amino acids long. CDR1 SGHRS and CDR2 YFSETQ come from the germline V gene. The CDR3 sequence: CASHEPWGGTDTQYF.

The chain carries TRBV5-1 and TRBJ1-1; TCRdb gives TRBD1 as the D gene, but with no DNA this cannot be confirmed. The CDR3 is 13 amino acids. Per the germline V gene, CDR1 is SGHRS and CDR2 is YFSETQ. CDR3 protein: CASTGQGWTEAFF.

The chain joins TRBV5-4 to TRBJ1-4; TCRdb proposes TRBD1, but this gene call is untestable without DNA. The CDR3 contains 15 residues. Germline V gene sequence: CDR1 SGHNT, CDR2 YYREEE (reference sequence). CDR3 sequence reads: CASSLSGAANEKLFF.